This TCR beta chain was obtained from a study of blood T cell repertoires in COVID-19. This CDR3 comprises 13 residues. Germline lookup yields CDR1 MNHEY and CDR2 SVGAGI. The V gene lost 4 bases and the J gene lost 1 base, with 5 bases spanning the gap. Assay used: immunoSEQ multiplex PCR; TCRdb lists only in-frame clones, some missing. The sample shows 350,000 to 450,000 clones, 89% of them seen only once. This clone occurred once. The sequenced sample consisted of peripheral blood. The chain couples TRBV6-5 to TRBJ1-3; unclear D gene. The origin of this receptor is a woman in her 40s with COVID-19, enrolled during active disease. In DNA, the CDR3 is TGTGCCAGCAGTTCCGTTTCTGGAAACACCATATATTTT. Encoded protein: CASSSVSGNTIYF.